The subject of this entry is one T cell receptor beta chain. Its antigen remains unknown. The sample is drawn from a study of CD8 T cells in Susac syndrome. Study results and caveats: The study's TCR sequencing and HLA analysis drew on a certain number of individuals. That number was acknowledged as relatively small. The study found that Susac CD8+ clonal expansion peaked in TEMRA cells and active patients.

Reverse transcription used roughly 0.45 to 1 ug RNA and random hexamers. Multiplex PCR with immunoSEQ amplified the TCR beta CDR3 across 54 Vbeta and 13 Jbeta. One entry per CDR3 protein results from TCRdb running MiXCR on the immunoSEQ multiplex PCR reads. The data show roughly 100,000 distinct CDR3 sequences, approximately 93% seen once. Recently defined diagnostic criteria for definite or probable disease were fulfilled by Susac syndrome patients. CDR3 length: 13 residues. Germline V gene lookup returns CDR1 LGHNA and CDR2 YNFKEQ. The V gene lost 2 bases and the J gene lost 8 bases, with 11 bases spanning the gap.

The clonotype comes from a human donor with Susac syndrome. J is TRBJ2-3 and V is TRBV4-2; D unclear. Input material: CD8+ T cells from PBMCs. CDR3 region: CASSQTLLGTQYF. The CDR3, as DNA: TGTGCCAGCAGCCAAACACTGCTTGGTACGCAGTATTTT.